This T cell receptor (beta chain) was profiled in a study of OX40 agonist ivuxolimab in advanced cancers. As for this clone: Its antigen is unknown.

The CDR3 contains 15 residues. Germline V gene data show CDR1 as WNHNN and CDR2 as SYGVQD (reference sequence). V dropped 6 bases and J dropped 5; count of bases not matched to a gene: 7. The method was immunoSEQ multiplex PCR; TCRdb's version includes in-frame clones alone and lacks a portion of them. The table shows more than 65,000 clones, with roughly 85% occurring only once. Notes on the study in general: Partial responders receiving 0.1-3.0 mg/kg showed among the lowest clonal expansion.

The source of this sequence is an adult with an advanced solid tumor such as melanoma, head and neck, liver or kidney cancer. Sequencing was performed on CD4+ or CD8+ T cells sorted from blood, taken in a trial of the OX40 agonist ivuxolimab. The chain is built from TRBV10-1 and TRBJ2-3, with 11 bases aligning to TRBD2. CDR3 in amino acids: CASSDLAGGIDTQYF. The CDR3 DNA reads TGCGCCAGCAGCGATCTAGCGGGAGGCATAGATACGCAGTATTTT.